These 21 T cell receptor beta chains originate from one sample sequenced in a study of T cells in Graves' hyperthyroidism and ophthalmopathy. RNA transcripts provided the source from which TCR beta CDR3 regions were amplified. HTBI primers were the set used in a first-round RT-PCR of the TCR CDR3. TCRdb analysed the multiplex PCR reads with MiXCR anew, one entry per CDR3 protein. The table shows a few hundred thousand distinct CDR3 sequences, with around 25% occurring only once. The sequencing sample was made of blood. The receptors were sampled from a man aged 50-60 years with Graves' hyperthyroidism.

This clonotype was observed once. The V call is TRBV12-3 or TRBV12-4, the J call TRBJ1-1, with D tentatively TRBD1 (6 bases). Between the trimmed V and J ends, which lost 5 bases and 9 bases, there was a span of 16 bases. The CDR3 consists of 13 residues. The chain's CDR3 is CASSVKGGQKAFF. The CDR3 DNA sequence: TGTGCCAGCAGTGTTAAGGGGGGGCAGAAAGCTTTCTTT.

This clonotype was picked up many times. J is TRBJ1-2 and V is TRBV2; D might be TRBD1 (6 bases). The germline CDR1 and CDR2 sequences are SNHLY and FYNNEI. Trimming shortened V by 5 bases and J by 6 bases, and 13 bases separated the two germline ends. The CDR3 length is 13 residues. CDR3 in DNA: TGTGCCAGCAGTTTCCAGGGGTCGGATGGCTACACCTTC. Its translation is CASSFQGSDGYTF.

The count of this clonotype is one. V gene TRBV25-1 combines with J gene TRBJ2-6, with TRBD1 matching over 10 bases. The CDR3 has 18 amino acids. V shed 6 bases and J 2 bases; nucleotides not matched to a gene: 10. Germline lookup yields CDR1 MGHDK and CDR2 SYGVNS. The CDR3 protein is CASSLVGQGGTGANVLTF. The CDR3 region has the DNA TGTGCCAGCAGCTTGGTAGGACAGGGGGGTACTGGGGCCAACGTCCTGACTTTC.

The chain joins TRBV20-1 to TRBJ2-3; 8 bases map to TRBD1. Germline trimming cut 5 bases from V and 3 bases from J; bases unmatched to any gene: 4. The germline CDR1 and CDR2 sequences are DFQATT and SNEGSKA (reference sequence). This CDR3 has 13 residues. Here the CDR3 DNA reads TGCAGTGCTTACAGGGGGGATACAGATACGCAGTATTTT. It encodes CSAYRGDTDTQYF.

The table lists this clonotype with a few counts. The chain carries TRBV6-2 or TRBV6-3 and TRBJ2-1; 7 nucleotides agree with TRBD2. The CDR3 spans 15 residues. J was trimmed by 9 bases and V by 3 bases; bases with no gene match: 11. Germline lookup yields CDR1 MNHEY and CDR2 SVGEGT. CDR3 loop: CASSYGHDVAGEQFF. In nucleotides, the CDR3 is TGTGCCAGCAGTTATGGGCATGACGTAGCGGGTGAGCAGTTCTTC.

Details on this clonotype: One end of the junction is discordant with germline, which a read error may explain. The V gene is TRBV5-8, the J gene TRBJ1-1; D possibly corresponds to TRBD1 (6 bases). Germline V lookup: CDR1 SGHTS, CDR2 YDEGEE. CDR3 length: 13 residues. The CDR3 reads CATSLAPTGEAFF. CDR3 DNA sequence: TGTGCCACCAGCTTGGCGCCCACAGGGGAAGCTTTCTTT.

A word on this clonotype: The CDR3 end shows no conserved phenylalanine or tryptophan, and so a read error is likely. The chain combines TRBV2 with TRBJ2-1; 7 bases align to TRBD2. The V segment lost 8 bases and the J segment 0 bases; nucleotides outside the gene matches: 10. Germline CDR1 reads SNHLY; CDR2 reads FYNNEI. The CDR3 extends over 16 amino acids. CDR3 protein: CASGLAEPSSYNEQFS. CDR3 sequence (DNA): TGTGCCAGCGGGCTAGCGGAGCCGAGCTCCTACAATGAGCAGTTCTCC.

This clonotype was seen repeatedly, ten times or more. This chain joins TRBV6-1 and TRBJ2-1; 8 nucleotides agree with TRBD1. Per germline, CDR1 MNHNS and CDR2 SASEGT. J was trimmed by 6 bases and V by 2 bases; bases with no gene match: 6. CDR3 length: 15 residues. CDR3 in amino acids: CASSEIGQGGNEQFF. DNA of the CDR3: TGTGCCAGCAGTGAAATTGGACAGGGAGGCAATGAGCAGTTCTTC.

Concerning this clonotype itself: A read error may produce the germline difference seen at one junction end. The chain joins TRBV12-3 or TRBV12-4 to TRBJ2-2, with D perhaps TRBD2 (5 bases). This CDR3 comprises 14 residues. CDR3 DNA sequence: TGTGCCAGCATTAACTGGAGGAACACCGCGGAGCTGTTTTTT. Residues: CASINWRNTAELFF.

This clonotype has only a few counts. The V call is TRBV11-3, the J call TRBJ2-3; 7 positions match TRBD2. The J segment lost 6 bases and the V segment lost 3 bases, leaving 12 bases of the junction unmatched. Looked up from germline, CDR1 is SGHNT and CDR2 is YENEEA. The CDR3 has 16 residues. CDR3 protein: CASSFPAGPTRDTQYF. Here the CDR3 DNA reads TGTGCCAGCAGCTTCCCAGCGGGACCAACCCGGGATACGCAGTATTTT.

The chain carries TRBV12-3 or TRBV12-4 and TRBJ1-2; 10 bases align to TRBD1. The CDR3 totals 14 residues. V lost 4 bases and J lost 6; bases outside the gene matches: 5. The CDR3 DNA sequence: TGTGCCAGCAGTTCCCCAGACAGGGGGCATGGCTACACCTTC. Translated, it gives CASSSPDRGHGYTF.

This clonotype was counted ten times or more. V gene TRBV12-3 or TRBV12-4 combines with J gene TRBJ2-7; TRBD2 agrees at 8 bases. With V trimmed by 5 bases and J by 0 bases, 3 bases remained unmatched. CDR3 size: 14 residues. CDR3 residues: CASSNSGSSYEQYF. The CDR3 DNA is TGTGCCAGCAGTAACAGCGGGAGCTCCTACGAGCAGTACTTC.

The genes are TRBV5-1 and TRBJ2-7, with 8 bases identical to TRBD2. The trim removed 4 bases at V and 7 bases at J, leaving 10 bases unmatched. This CDR3 is built from 14 residues. CDR1 SGHRS and CDR2 YFSETQ come from the germline V gene. The CDR3 region has the DNA TGCGCCAGCAGCCCGGGACCGGGGGGGAGGGAGCAGTACTTC. It encodes CASSPGPGGREQYF.

The chain employs TRBV6-1 and TRBJ2-7; D gene unclear. Looked up from germline, CDR1 is MNHNS and CDR2 is SASEGT. V lost 7 bases and J 7 bases, leaving 20 bases between the germline ends. This CDR3 comprises 14 residues. The CDR3 spells CASTRTAANMEQYF. The CDR3, as DNA: TGTGCCAGCACCCGGACGGCTGCTAATATGGAGCAGTACTTC.

The V gene is TRBV6-1, the J gene TRBJ1-2; D possibly corresponds to TRBD1 (6 bases). Germline CDR1 and CDR2: MNHNS and SASEGT. The CDR3 extends over 15 amino acids. With 5 bases removed from V and 7 bases from J, the gap between germline ends came to 20 bases. The CDR3 DNA reads as TGTGCCAGCAGTCCCCTCCAGGGGAGGGGATCTGGCTACACCTTC. This sequence encodes CASSPLQGRGSGYTF.

The chain has TRBV5-6 and TRBJ2-5; D is perhaps TRBD1 (6 bases). Trimming pared 7 bases from V and 0 bases from J, leaving 16 bases between. The germline CDR1 and CDR2 sequences are SGHDT and YYEEEE. CDR3 size: 15 residues. The CDR3: CASESGQRYQETQYF. The CDR3 DNA reads as TGTGCCAGCGAGAGTGGACAGAGGTACCAAGAGACCCAGTACTTC.

This chain connects TRBV19 to TRBJ2-6, with D possibly called TRBD1 or TRBD2 (6 bases each). Per germline, CDR1 LNHDA and CDR2 SQIVND (reference sequence). Trimming shortened V by 5 bases and J by 4 bases, and 18 bases separated the two germline ends. The CDR3 runs 17 residues. As DNA, the CDR3 is TGTGCCAGTAGTGGGACTGGGGGGCGCGCCGGGGCCAACGTCCTGACTTTC. Its translation is CASSGTGGRAGANVLTF.

A few counts support this clonotype. The gene calls are TRBV5-1 and TRBJ2-5, with 9 bases that match TRBD2. Trimming at V came to 0 bases and at J to 5 bases, leaving 11 bases not matched to a gene. The CDR3 spans 17 residues. Germline-derived CDR1 and CDR2 are SGHRS and YFSETQ. The CDR3 loop is CASSLAGGRGPHETQYF. As DNA, the CDR3 is TGCGCCAGCAGCTTGGCCGGCGGGAGGGGTCCACATGAGACCCAGTACTTC.

The J gene is TRBJ2-7, the V gene TRBV6-1, with a tentative D call TRBD1 (6 bases). With 1 base removed from V and 4 bases from J, the gap between germline ends came to 14 bases. This CDR3 contains 15 residues. Per the germline V gene, CDR1 is MNHNS and CDR2 is SASEGT. The CDR3 nucleotides are TGTGCCAGCAGTGAAGGGCCGGGACACTTATACGAGCAGTACTTC. Amino acids: CASSEGPGHLYEQYF.

CDR3: CASSTGPLAGAYEQYF. CDR3 nucleotides: TGTGCCAGCTCAACAGGGCCCCTAGCGGGAGCCTACGAGCAGTACTTC. The chain combines TRBV18 with TRBJ2-7; 10 bases match TRBD2. J gave up 2 bases and V 5 bases, and 9 bases lay outside the gene matches. The CDR3 extends over 16 amino acids. CDR1 is KGHSH and CDR2 is LQKENI in the germline V gene. Combining the CDR3 with reference TRBV18 and TRBJ2-7 gives the whole variable domain NAGVMQNPRHLVRRRGQEARLRCSPMKGHSHVYWYRQLPEEGLKFMVYLQKENIIDESGMPKERFSAEFPKEGPSILRIQQVVRGDSAAYFCASSTGPLAGAYEQYFGPGTRLTVT.

The chain combines TRBV7-9 with TRBJ2-3, with 12 bases matching TRBD2. The CDR3 contains 18 residues. From germline, CDR1 is SEHNR and CDR2 FQNEAQ (reference sequence). Trimming removed 5 bases from V and 0 bases from J; junction bases left unmatched: 9. The CDR3 bases are TGTGCCAGCAGCCCCACTAGCGGGAGGCCCCAAAGCACAGATACGCAGTATTTT. This codes for CASSPTSGRPQSTDTQYF.